This T cell receptor beta chain was found in a study of blood T cell repertoires in COVID-19. The wider study: There were acute and convalescent COVID-19 samples, and they came from the United States, Italy and Spain. Sample material is recorded as cDNA or gDNA derived from T cells, B-cell-depleted T cells, or PBMCs.

This table comes from immunoSEQ multiplex PCR, and its TCRdb copy is limited to in-frame clones, with some not included. Of hundreds of thousands of clones in the sample, nearly 90% were seen once. This CDR3 contains 16 residues. The V gene's germline CDR1 is SGDLS and CDR2 YYNGEE. V lost 4 bases, J lost 4 bases, and 20 bases lay in between. Recovered status applied to Cohort 3 donors who had two consecutive negative PCRs. It also applied to those with clearance or with symptom resolution. The sequenced sample was PBMCs or T cells enriched from blood (not recorded which). This clonotype was sampled from a woman aged 25 to 39 who had recovered from COVID-19. The chain is built from TRBV9 and TRBJ1-1; TRBD1 might be the D (5 bases). The CDR3 nucleotides are TGTGCCAGCAGCAGGATCCCCAGGGTCCAGAGCACTGAAGCTTTCTTT. Protein product: CASSRIPRVQSTEAFF.